This entry concerns a single T cell receptor beta chain. Its matching antigen is unknown. The source of the sample is a study of PD-1 blockade in mismatch repair-deficient tumors. PCR or immunohistochemistry showed mismatch repair deficiency in every enrolled patient. TCR sequencing covered a few patients who responded to pembrolizumab. General study points: Tumor-resident clones, often undetectable pretreatment in blood, expanded then contracted after pembrolizumab.

V lost 4 bases and J lost 1, with 11 bases in between. From germline, CDR1 is KGHSY and CDR2 FQNENV. The CDR3 is 15 residues long. Profiling relied on immunoSEQ multiplex PCR, and the TCRdb table lists in-frame clones only, not all of them. The sample shows about 63,000 clones, approximately 88% of them seen only once. Sequencing used peripheral blood, obtained 52 weeks after starting pembrolizumab. The rearrangement joins TRBV16 to TRBJ1-3; D is unclear. The clonotype originates from an adult with mismatch repair-deficient cancer. The CDR3 region is CASSPKRGSGNTIYF. CDR3 nucleotides: TGTGCCAGCAGCCCTAAACGGGGATCTGGAAACACCATATATTTT. Full variable domain (missing parts from reference TRBV16 and TRBJ1-3): GEEVAQTPKHLVRGEGQKAKLYCAPIKGHSYVFWYQQVLKNEFKFLISFQNENVFDETGMPKERFSAKCLPNSPCSLEIQATKLEDSAVYFCASSPKRGSGNTIYFGEGSWLTVV.